The clone carrying this T cell receptor beta chain appeared many times. Germline CDR1 reads SGHTA; CDR2 reads FQGNSA. The CDR3 is made up of 15 amino acids. V trimming: 5 bases; J trimming: 1 base; junction bases outside the gene matches: 6. Alongside a J-beta primer mix, a sample-barcoded 5' primer served in a second PCR lasting about 7 to 11 cycles. One entry per CDR3 protein results from TCRdb running MiXCR on the 5' RACE reads. The table shows approximately 900,000 distinct CDR3 sequences, with 40% to 60% occurring only once. The record originates from a study of blood T cells in healthy people across ages.

Sequenced input: blood. The J gene is TRBJ2-7, the V gene TRBV7-2; TRBD2 matches at 9 bases. The receptor was isolated from a man younger than 45 in good health. DNA of the CDR3: TGTGCCAGCAGCCTGCTAGCGGGATCATCCTACGAGCAGTACTTC. Translating it yields CASSLLAGSSYEQYF. The full variable domain, rest sourced from reference TRBV7-2 and TRBJ2-7, is GAGVSQSPSNKVTEKGKDVELRCDPISGHTALYWYRQSLGQGLEFLIYFQGNSAPDKSGLPSDRFSAERTGGSVSTLTIQRTQQEDSAVYLCASSLLAGSSYEQYFGPGTRLTVT.